These 15 T cell receptor beta chains were all obtained from the same sample, sequenced in a study of shared clonotypes between healthy human individuals. Clones were sequenced by immunoSEQ multiplex PCR, and TCRdb holds only the in-frame ones, with some missing. The sample carries roughly 1,600,000 clones, 98% recorded once. Sample: naive CD4+ T cells sorted from blood. As for subset: CD45RA+ positively selected. The receptors stem from a man aged 25 to 40 in good health.

J is TRBJ1-5 and V is TRBV4-2; D not certain. V was clipped by 0 bases and J by 2 bases, with 8 bases between them. The CDR3 consists of 15 residues. Germline V gene sequence: CDR1 LGHNA, CDR2 YNFKEQ. The DNA of the CDR3 is TGTGCCAGCAGCCAAGAACGGAGAGGCAATCAGCCCCAGCATTTT. It is translated as CASSQERRGNQPQHF.

This sequence joins TRBV18 and TRBJ2-1; TRBD2 aligns across 12 bases. There are 17 residues in the CDR3. With 6 bases clipped from V and 2 bases from J, the junction kept 8 bases outside the gene matches. Germline loops: CDR1 KGHSH, CDR2 LQKENI. This CDR3 is CASSGTSGQGTYNEQFF. CDR3 DNA: TGTGCCAGCTCCGGGACTAGCGGGCAAGGAACCTACAATGAGCAGTTCTTC.

The chain uses TRBV6-5 and TRBJ2-7; D is possibly TRBD2 (6 bases). The CDR3 is made up of 14 amino acids. Looked up from germline, CDR1 is MNHEY and CDR2 is SVGAGI. Between the trimmed V and J ends, which lost 2 bases and 0 bases, there was a span of 8 bases. The CDR3 loop reads CASSYVAVSYEQYF. The CDR3 bases are TGTGCCAGCAGTTACGTAGCGGTCTCCTACGAGCAGTACTTC.

CDR3 in DNA: TGCGCCAGCAGTTCGTTGACGGACCCAACTAATGAAAAACTGTTTTTT. It is translated as CASSSLTDPTNEKLFF. V is TRBV10-1 and J is TRBJ1-4; no clear D gene. The CDR3 has 16 residues. The germline CDR1 and CDR2 sequences are WNHNN and SYGVQD (reference sequence). V dropped 5 bases and J dropped 0 bases, with 13 bases sitting between them.

This chain joins TRBV4-2 and TRBJ2-5; the match to TRBD2 covers 15 bases. CDR3 size: 17 residues. Per germline, CDR1 LGHNA and CDR2 YNFKEQ. With V trimmed by 5 bases and J by 2 bases, 6 bases remained unmatched. In DNA form, the CDR3 reads TGTGCCAGCAGCTTCAGGGGACTAGCGGGAGGACAAGAGACCCAGTACTTC. Protein product: CASSFRGLAGGQETQYF.

This chain uses TRBV28 with TRBJ2-7; TRBD2 matches 8 bases. This CDR3 has 15 amino acids. The germline gives CDR1 MDHEN, CDR2 SYDVKM. After removal of 3 bases from V and 2 bases from J, the junction contained 6 bases not matched to a gene. CDR3 loop: CASSFPGLGAYEQYF. The CDR3, as DNA: TGTGCCAGCAGTTTTCCGGGACTAGGGGCCTACGAGCAGTACTTC.

The chain joins TRBV5-1 to TRBJ2-2; no firm D call. Trimming removed 4 bases at V and 6 bases at J, with 10 bases between. The CDR3 has 13 residues. CDR1 is SGHRS and CDR2 is YFSETQ in the germline V gene. CDR3 DNA sequence: TGCGCCAGCAGCCCATCCCCCTCCGGGGAGCTGTTTTTT. Translated: CASSPSPSGELFF.

As concerns this clone: This sample includes further DNA sequences coding for the same CDR3. V gene TRBV18 combines with J gene TRBJ2-1, with D tentatively TRBD1 (6 bases). Trimming cost V 5 bases and J 6 bases, with 11 bases left between them. CDR1 KGHSH and CDR2 LQKENI come from the germline V gene. The CDR3 length is 13 residues. In DNA form, the CDR3 reads TGTGCCAGCTCAACTGGGACACTCAATGAGCAGTTCTTC. It encodes CASSTGTLNEQFF.

This clone was observed a single time. The V and J genes are TRBV2 and TRBJ1-1; D remains unclear. Germline V CDR1 and CDR2: SNHLY, FYNNEI. The CDR3 loop spans 10 amino acids. Trimming removed 8 bases from V and 8 bases from J, with 9 bases in between. The CDR3 bases are TGTGCCAGCCCCCCGGAAGAAGCTTTCTTT. Protein sequence: CASPPEEAFF.

The chain combines TRBV11-2 with TRBJ1-3; D is perhaps TRBD1 (5 bases). The CDR3 sequence is 13 residues long. In germline, CDR1 is SGHAT, CDR2 FQNNGV. Trimming pared 4 bases from V and 4 bases from J, leaving 8 bases between. The CDR3 sequence: CASSSNRGNTIYF. The CDR3 coding sequence is TGTGCCAGCAGCTCGAACAGGGGAAACACCATATATTTT.

The genes are TRBV6-1 and TRBJ1-1; D call uncertain. The V gene lost 2 bases and the J gene lost 3 bases, with 10 bases spanning the gap. Per germline, CDR1 MNHNS and CDR2 SASEGT. This CDR3 is built from 14 residues. CDR3 loop: CASSERGYDTEAFF. CDR3 nucleotides: TGTGCCAGCAGTGAACGGGGATACGACACTGAAGCTTTCTTT.

The chain carries TRBV30 and TRBJ2-1, with D perhaps TRBD2 (6 bases). The CDR3 extends over 12 amino acids. V lost 1 base and J 10 bases, leaving 11 bases between the germline ends. Germline values: CDR1 GTSNPN, CDR2 SVGIG (reference sequence). The CDR3 bases are TGTGCCTGGAGTGGGCGCGGGGACGAGCAGTTCTTC. Its translation is CAWSGRGDEQFF.

J is TRBJ1-2 and V is TRBV2; TRBD1 is a possible D gene (5 bases). Germline lookup yields CDR1 SNHLY and CDR2 FYNNEI. Between the trimmed V and J ends, which lost 8 bases and 2 bases, there was a span of 15 bases. The CDR3 is 14 amino acids. The CDR3 bases are TGTGCCAGCGTACCGGGACGGCTGAACTATGGCTACACCTTC. Encoded protein: CASVPGRLNYGYTF. Supplemented by reference TRBV2 and TRBJ1-2, the full variable domain reads EPEVTQTPSHQVTQMGQEVILRCVPISNHLYFYWYRQILGQKVEFLVSFYNNEISEKSEIFDDQFSVERPDGSNFTLKIRSTKLEDSAMYFCASVPGRLNYGYTFGSGTRLTVV.

The V gene is TRBV5-4, the J gene TRBJ2-7; D uncertain. The CDR3 has 11 residues. V shed 1 base and J shed 5 bases, with 4 bases lying between them. From germline, CDR1 is SGHNT and CDR2 YYREEE (reference sequence). As DNA, the CDR3 is TGTGCCAGCAGCTTGAGGGACGAGCAGTACTTC. Translating it yields CASSLRDEQYF.

The J gene is TRBJ2-2, the V gene TRBV11-2, with TRBD2 matching 10 bases. CDR3 length: 17 residues. The V gene end was trimmed by 4 bases and the J gene end by 1 base; junction bases not matched to a gene: 6. CDR1 is SGHAT and CDR2 is FQNNGV in the germline V gene. CDR3 DNA sequence: TGTGCCAGCAGCTCCCACTGGACTAGCGGGAACACCGGGGAGCTGTTTTTT. Protein product: CASSSHWTSGNTGELFF.